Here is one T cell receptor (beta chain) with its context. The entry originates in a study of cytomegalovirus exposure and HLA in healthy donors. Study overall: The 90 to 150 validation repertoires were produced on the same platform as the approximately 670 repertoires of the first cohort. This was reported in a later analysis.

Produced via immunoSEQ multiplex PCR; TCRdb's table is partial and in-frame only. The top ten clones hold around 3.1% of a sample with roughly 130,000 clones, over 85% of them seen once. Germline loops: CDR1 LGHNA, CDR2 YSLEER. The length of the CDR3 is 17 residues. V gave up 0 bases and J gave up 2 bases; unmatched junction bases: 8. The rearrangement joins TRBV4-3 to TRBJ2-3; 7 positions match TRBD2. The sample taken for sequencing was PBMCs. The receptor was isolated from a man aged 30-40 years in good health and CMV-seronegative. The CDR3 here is CASSQDGAGDYTDTQYF. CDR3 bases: TGCGCCAGCAGCCAAGACGGCGCGGGAGACTACACAGATACGCAGTATTTT.